These 30 T cell receptor beta chains came from one sample sequenced in a study of CD8 T cells in Susac syndrome. RNA totalling 0.5 to 1 ug underwent reverse transcription with random hexamers. Via MiXCR, TCRdb re-called the immunoSEQ multiplex PCR reads, giving one row per CDR3 protein. The data show about 150,000 distinct CDR3 sequences, with around 95% seen just once and roughly 0.19% held by the top ten. Sequences were obtained from CD8+ T cells from PBMCs. These receptors came from a human donor with multiple sclerosis.

J is TRBJ2-1 and V is TRBV4-1; possibly TRBD1 for D (5 bases). The germline V and J ends were trimmed by 2 bases and 4 bases, with 18 bases remaining between them. The germline V gene encodes CDR1 MGHRA and CDR2 YSYEKL. The CDR3 loop spans 17 amino acids. CDR3 sequence reads: CASSQNLARESYNEQFF. The CDR3 region has the DNA TGCGCCAGCAGCCAAAATCTGGCCAGGGAATCGTACAATGAGCAGTTCTTC.

This clonotype was counted a single time. V is TRBV27 and J is TRBJ2-2, with unresolved D. Trimming left V 5 bases short and J 3 bases short, with 7 bases between. Germline loops: CDR1 MNHEY, CDR2 SMNVEV (reference sequence). This CDR3 spans 13 amino acids. This chain's CDR3 is CASSMQDTGELFF. The CDR3 bases are TGTGCCAGCAGTATGCAGGACACCGGGGAGCTGTTTTTT.

J is TRBJ1-6 and V is TRBV30; D remains unclear. Germline lookup yields CDR1 GTSNPN and CDR2 SVGIG (reference sequence). The CDR3 loop spans 12 amino acids. Trimming pared 7 bases from V and 8 bases from J, leaving 12 bases between. The CDR3 DNA follows: TGTGCCTCCCCCGGCAGAGATTCACCCCTCCACTTT. Translation gives CASPGRDSPLHF. Variable domain in full (rest from reference TRBV30 and TRBJ1-6): SQTIHQWPATLVQPVGSPLSLECTVEGTSNPNLYWYRQAAGRGLQLLFYSVGIGQISSEVPQNLSASRPQDRQFILSSKKLLLSDSGFYLCASPGRDSPLHFGNGTRLTVT.

V is TRBV5-1 and J is TRBJ1-5; TRBD1 matches at 7 bases. Germline values: CDR1 SGHRS, CDR2 YFSETQ. V lost 3 bases to trimming and J lost 2 bases; unmatched junction nucleotides: 8. There are 16 residues in the CDR3. The DNA for the CDR3 is TGCGCCAGCAGCTCCAACAGGGGTGTGGGCAATCAGCCCCAGCATTTT. Translation gives CASSSNRGVGNQPQHF.

The chain recombines TRBV29-1 with TRBJ2-1; 8 bases line up with TRBD2. The CDR3 extends over 13 amino acids. Per the germline V gene, CDR1 is SQVTM and CDR2 is ANQGSEA. J gave up 7 bases and V 6 bases, and 8 bases lay outside the gene matches. The CDR3 nucleotides read TGCAGCGTGTCGGGGGGGCCGTGGAATGAGCAGTTCTTC. This translates into CSVSGGPWNEQFF.

Notes on this clonotype: One junction end disagrees with the germline gene, perhaps due to a read error. This chain connects TRBV13 to TRBJ1-2; a possible D gene is TRBD1 (5 bases). CDR3 size: 14 residues. In germline, CDR1 is PRHDT, CDR2 FYEKMQ (reference sequence). CDR3 in amino acids: CASSSSARDGLGAF. CDR3 coding DNA: TGTGCCAGCAGCTCGAGCGCCCGGGACGGGCTCGGGGCCTTC.

The genes are TRBV30 and TRBJ2-1; D unresolved. Germline CDR1 GTSNPN, CDR2 SVGIG (reference sequence). CDR3 size: 13 residues. V was pared by 2 bases and J by 5 bases, with 10 bases between. This CDR3 reads CAWSRWAHNEQFF. The CDR3 coding sequence is TGTGCCTGGAGTAGGTGGGCCCACAATGAGCAGTTCTTC.

The chain recombines TRBV11-2 with TRBJ2-1, with 9 bases aligning to TRBD1. The germline V gene has CDR1 SGHAT and CDR2 FQNNGV. Trimming took 2 bases from V and 4 from J; bases not matched to a gene: 6. This CDR3 spans 16 amino acids. The CDR3 loop reads CASSLKRDRAYNEQFF. The CDR3 nucleotides read TGTGCCAGCAGCTTAAAACGGGACAGGGCGTACAATGAGCAGTTCTTC.

The chain is built from TRBV11-2 and TRBJ1-4; D might be TRBD1 (6 bases). Germline CDR1 and CDR2: SGHAT and FQNNGV. V lost 5 bases, J lost 1 base, and 17 bases lay in between. The CDR3 sequence is 17 residues long. CDR3 nucleotides: TGTGCCAGCAGCGGAGAGCAGGGGTTCGGAACTAATGAAAAACTGTTTTTT. Translating gives CASSGEQGFGTNEKLFF.

V and J are TRBV20-1 and TRBJ1-3; D remains unclear. CDR1 and CDR2 from the germline V gene are DFQATT and SNEGSKA (reference sequence). The CDR3 totals 14 residues. The ends were cut back, 5 bases at V and 0 bases at J, with 11 bases in the middle. The chain's CDR3 is CSAVPGNSGNTIYF. In DNA, the CDR3 is TGCAGTGCTGTCCCCGGTAACTCTGGAAACACCATATATTTT.

This clonotype came up a few times. This chain uses TRBV5-4 with TRBJ2-7; a weak D match, TRBD1 (5 bases). CDR1 is SGHNT and CDR2 is YYREEE in the germline V gene (reference sequence). Deletions cut 0 bases from V and 3 bases from J, with 7 bases between. This CDR3 has 13 amino acids. In DNA, the CDR3 is TGTGCCAGCAGCTTGGCCCAGGGCTACGAGCAGTACTTC. Translation gives CASSLAQGYEQYF.

The chain employs TRBV6-6 and TRBJ1-2; tentative D call: TRBD1 (6 bases). Germline CDR1 is MNHNY and CDR2 is SVGAGI (reference sequence). Trimming pared 0 bases from V and 6 bases from J, leaving 11 bases between. The CDR3 is 14 amino acids. Here the CDR3 DNA reads TGTGCCAGCAGTTACTCGCGGGGGCCGCATGGCTACACCTTC. Protein: CASSYSRGPHGYTF.

CDR3 bases: TGTGCCAGCAGCGGGGCAGGGTGGAACACTGAAGCTTTCTTT. Translation gives CASSGAGWNTEAFF. The chain combines TRBV9 with TRBJ1-1, with D possibly being TRBD1 (5 bases). This CDR3 is built from 14 residues. Per the germline V gene, CDR1 is SGDLS and CDR2 is YYNGEE. V lost 3 bases and J lost 1, with 10 bases in between.

The CDR3 spells CSVMNRDRNYEQYF. The CDR3 bases are TGCAGCGTCATGAACCGGGACAGGAACTACGAGCAGTACTTC. The chain recombines TRBV29-1 with TRBJ2-7; 8 bases are shared with TRBD1. V lost 6 bases to trimming and J lost 3 bases; unmatched junction nucleotides: 10. Germline CDR1 is SQVTM and CDR2 is ANQGSEA. CDR3 length: 14 amino acids.

The J gene is TRBJ2-4, the V gene TRBV7-8; TRBD2 matches 10 bases. The CDR3 runs to 18 residues. The V and J ends lost 5 bases and 0 bases, in that order; junction bases with no gene match: 10. CDR1 and CDR2 (germline): SGHVS, FQNEAQ. CDR3 protein: CASSRGLAGALAKNIQYF. CDR3 DNA: TGTGCCAGCAGCCGCGGGCTAGCGGGGGCCTTAGCCAAAAACATTCAGTACTTC.

CDR3 loop: CASSPGAIYEQYF. The CDR3 DNA is TGTGCCAGCAGCCCGGGCGCGATCTACGAGCAGTACTTC. The V and J genes are TRBV7-2 and TRBJ2-7; no reliable D call. The CDR3 length is 13 residues. Germline V lookup: CDR1 SGHTA, CDR2 FQGNSA. The V and J ends lost 5 bases and 3 bases respectively, with 11 bases between them.

The chain recombines TRBV15 with TRBJ2-1; 9 bases agree with TRBD2. The CDR3 has 13 residues. Per the germline V gene, CDR1 is LNHNV and CDR2 is YYDKDF (reference sequence). V shed 8 bases and J 7 bases; nucleotides not matched to a gene: 6. The CDR3 protein is CATAGGRGNEQFF. The CDR3 nucleotides read TGTGCCACCGCGGGGGGGCGGGGGAATGAGCAGTTCTTC. Full variable domain (missing parts from reference TRBV15 and TRBJ2-1): DAMVIQNPRYQVTQFGKPVTLSCSQTLNHNVMYWYQQKSSQAPKLLFHYYDKDFNNEADTPDNFQSRRPNTSFCFLDIRSPGLGDTAMYLCATAGGRGNEQFFGPGTRLTVL.

The chain is built from TRBV3-1 and TRBJ2-5; 7 bases line up with TRBD1. The CDR3 consists of 16 residues. The V gene's germline CDR1 is LGHDT and CDR2 YNNKEL (reference sequence). The trim removed 0 bases at V and 2 bases at J, leaving 6 bases unmatched. The DNA for the CDR3 is TGTGCCAGCAGCCAAGATCCAGGGGACAGACAAGAGACCCAGTACTTC. Translation: CASSQDPGDRQETQYF.

This chain joins TRBV15 and TRBJ1-5; D not certain. V lost 0 bases to trimming and J lost 5 bases, with 8 bases between them. The CDR3 is 14 amino acids. CDR1 and CDR2 from the germline V gene are LNHNV and YYDKDF (reference sequence). CDR3 residues: CATSRDRADQPQHF. The CDR3 DNA reads TGTGCCACCAGCAGAGATCGGGCAGATCAGCCCCAGCATTTT. Supplemented by reference TRBV15 and TRBJ1-5, the full variable domain reads DAMVIQNPRYQVTQFGKPVTLSCSQTLNHNVMYWYQQKSSQAPKLLFHYYDKDFNNEADTPDNFQSRRPNTSFCFLDIRSPGLGDTAMYLCATSRDRADQPQHFGDGTRLSIL.

The gene calls are TRBV7-9 and TRBJ2-1, with TRBD2 matching over 10 bases. This CDR3 spans 15 amino acids. Germline loops: CDR1 SEHNR, CDR2 FQNEAQ (reference sequence). Trimming cost V 5 bases and J 10 bases; bases outside gene matches: 11. The CDR3 sequence is CASSAAQRGGFEQFF. In DNA form, the CDR3 reads TGTGCCAGCAGCGCAGCCCAGCGGGGGGGCTTCGAGCAGTTCTTC.

The chain has TRBV12-3 or TRBV12-4 and TRBJ1-2, with D perhaps matching TRBD1 (5 bases). V lost 10 bases and J lost 8, with 14 bases in between. This CDR3 comprises 11 residues. The CDR3 spells CAISGLRGYTF. The CDR3 region has the DNA TGTGCCATCTCAGGGCTCCGAGGCTACACCTTC.

V and J are TRBV6-1 and TRBJ2-7, with D uncertain. Looked up from germline, CDR1 is MNHNS and CDR2 is SASEGT. This CDR3 is 16 amino acids long. Trimming removed 8 bases at V and 3 bases at J, with 23 bases between. The CDR3 spells CASLPASRKNNYEQYF. CDR3 nucleotides: TGTGCCAGCCTCCCTGCCTCCCGGAAGAATAACTACGAGCAGTACTTC.

The chain combines TRBV30 with TRBJ1-3, with D perhaps TRBD1 (6 bases). The CDR3 is 16 amino acids. Germline CDR1 and CDR2: GTSNPN and SVGIG (reference sequence). The V end lost 1 base, the J end lost 0 bases, and 13 bases lay between the germline ends. The CDR3 sequence: CAWSANRVPSGNTIYF. Here the CDR3 DNA reads TGTGCCTGGAGTGCCAACAGGGTCCCCTCTGGAAACACCATATATTTT.

The V gene is TRBV4-1, the J gene TRBJ1-6; D is unresolved. This CDR3 is 14 amino acids long. Germline CDR1 is MGHRA and CDR2 is YSYEKL. V lost 0 bases to trimming and J lost 7 bases, with 7 bases between them. CDR3: CASSQDGRNSPLHF. CDR3 sequence (DNA): TGCGCCAGCAGCCAAGATGGGAGGAATTCACCCCTCCACTTT.

This chain joins TRBV6-2 or TRBV6-3 and TRBJ2-1; 16 bases are shared with TRBD2. CDR1 and CDR2 (germline): MNHEY, SVGEGT. The junction had 7 bases not matched to a gene; V was cut back by 4 bases and J by 10 bases. The CDR3 has 16 amino acids. The CDR3 protein is CASSSGLAGGPGEQFF. CDR3 bases: TGTGCCAGCAGTTCGGGACTAGCGGGGGGGCCAGGAGAGCAGTTCTTC.

The chain is built from TRBV14 and TRBJ2-5; D is perhaps TRBD2 (6 bases). This CDR3 contains 15 residues. The germline CDR1 and CDR2 sequences are SGHDN and FVKESK. The V end was cut by 3 bases, the J end by 2 bases, with 13 bases between. The CDR3 spells CASSQWGGLQETQYF. CDR3 in DNA: TGTGCCAGCAGCCAGTGGGGAGGACTACAAGAGACCCAGTACTTC. The entire variable domain, with the rest obtained from reference TRBV14 and TRBJ2-5, is as follows: EAGVTQFPSHSVIEKGQTVTLRCDPISGHDNLYWYRRVMGKEIKFLLHFVKESKQDESGMPNNRFLAERTGGTYSTLKVQPAELEDSGVYFCASSQWGGLQETQYFGPGTRLLVL.

The chain uses TRBV3-1 and TRBJ1-2; 7 nucleotides agree with TRBD1. The junction had 9 bases not matched to a gene; V was cut back by 0 bases and J by 8 bases. The length of the CDR3 is 15 residues. The germline V gene encodes CDR1 LGHDT and CDR2 YNNKEL (reference sequence). The CDR3 loop reads CASSQEAQGFWGYTF. As DNA, the CDR3 is TGTGCCAGCAGCCAAGAGGCACAGGGGTTTTGGGGCTACACCTTC.

This chain uses TRBV2 with TRBJ1-1; 9 nucleotides line up with TRBD1. This CDR3 region has 12 residues. V was clipped by 7 bases and J by 8 bases; unmatched bases: 5. Germline V gives CDR1 SNHLY, CDR2 FYNNEI. The CDR3 spells CASIVGTGEAFF. DNA for the CDR3: TGTGCCAGCATTGTAGGGACAGGGGAAGCTTTCTTT. The full variable domain, with the rest looked up from reference TRBV2 and TRBJ1-1, is EPEVTQTPSHQVTQMGQEVILRCVPISNHLYFYWYRQILGQKVEFLVSFYNNEISEKSEIFDDQFSVERPDGSNFTLKIRSTKLEDSAMYFCASIVGTGEAFFGQGTRLTVV.

The chain uses TRBV27 and TRBJ1-2; possible D gene TRBD1, 5 bases. Trimming took 4 bases from V and 7 from J, leaving 13 bases between them. CDR1 is MNHEY, CDR2 SMNVEV, per germline (reference sequence). The CDR3 sequence is 13 residues long. The CDR3: CASSWASGGGYTF. The CDR3 DNA reads TGTGCCAGCAGTTGGGCCTCTGGGGGTGGCTACACCTTC.

This rearrangement joins TRBV9 to TRBJ2-1; D possibly corresponds to TRBD2 (7 bases). Germline CDR1 and CDR2: SGDLS and YYNGEE. Trimming took 0 bases from V and 10 from J, leaving 11 bases between them. The CDR3 covers 13 residues. CDR3 nucleotides: TGTGCCAGCAGCGTAGATGGCGGGGGCGAGCAGTTCTTC. This translates into CASSVDGGGEQFF.